These 5 T cell receptor beta chains were all obtained from the same sample, sequenced in a study of technical replicates of blood from a handful of donors. Assay: immunoSEQ multiplex PCR; the TCRdb copy retains only in-frame clones and omits some. This table holds roughly 93,000 clones, approximately 95% found once. The sample taken for sequencing was T cells isolated from PBMCs. The receptors stem from a human donor in good health.

The V and J genes are TRBV19 and TRBJ2-3, with 7 nucleotides matching TRBD2. V lost 7 bases, J lost 5 bases, and 3 bases stayed unmatched. This CDR3 comprises 12 residues. CDR1 is LNHDA and CDR2 is SQIVND in the germline V gene (reference sequence). The CDR3 DNA sequence: TGTGCCAGTACGGAGCGGGGAGATACGCAGTATTTT. Amino acids: CASTERGDTQYF.

The chain combines TRBV4-2 with TRBJ1-2; D uncertain. The CDR3 has 14 amino acids. V was clipped by 0 bases and J by 0 bases, with 5 bases between them. CDR1 LGHNA and CDR2 YNFKEQ come from the germline V gene. CDR3 residues: CASSQDRANYGYTF. The CDR3 DNA follows: TGTGCCAGCAGCCAAGATCGGGCTAACTATGGCTACACCTTC.

The rearrangement joins TRBV20-1 to TRBJ1-1, with D hard to call. Germline loops: CDR1 DFQATT, CDR2 SNEGSKA (reference sequence). Trimming took 6 bases from V and 1 from J, leaving 6 bases between them. The CDR3 sequence is 11 residues long. Here the CDR3 reads CSALGNTEAFF. CDR3 in DNA: TGCAGTGCCCTAGGGAACACTGAAGCTTTCTTT.

The V and J genes are TRBV28 and TRBJ2-7; TRBD1 is a possible D gene (6 bases). The CDR3 sequence is 17 residues long. V shed 5 bases and J shed 4 bases, with 24 bases lying between them. Germline values: CDR1 MDHEN, CDR2 SYDVKM. CDR3 DNA sequence: TGTGCCAGCAGTCGTCTGATGGGGGCCTCCCTTTCATACGAGCAGTACTTC. This gives the protein CASSRLMGASLSYEQYF.

The rearrangement uses TRBV19 and TRBJ2-5; TRBD2 aligns across 11 bases. The ends lost 2 bases at V and 5 bases at J; junction bases unmatched: 7. This CDR3 contains 16 residues. Looked up from germline, CDR1 is LNHDA and CDR2 is SQIVND (reference sequence). This CDR3 is CASSIMLLAGEETQYF. DNA for the CDR3: TGTGCCAGTAGTATAATGTTACTAGCGGGGGAGGAGACCCAGTACTTC.